This T cell receptor (beta chain) was recorded in a study of graft-versus-host responses after intestinal transplantation. Study information: All recipients were given anti-thymocyte globulin induction, and tacrolimus and steroids were then administered for three to four years. Study results and limitations: Clonal ratios of graft-versus-host to host-versus-graft in allografts were high for patients exhibiting graft-donor T cell macrochimerism. Ileal or blood samples showed some GvH clones first, and such clones were also found in recipient marrow.

TCRdb's table, derived via immunoSEQ multiplex PCR, lists solely in-frame clones and lacks some. Among about 88,000 clones listed, almost 90% were seen once. This clone occurred a few times. No antigen is known for it. A junction end diverges from the germline sequence, so it may reflect a read error. The germline V gene encodes CDR1 SGDLS and CDR2 YYNGEE. This CDR3 contains 19 residues. This clonotype was obtained from a human donor who received an intestinal transplant. This rearrangement joins TRBV9 to TRBJ2-1; 13 bases line up with TRBD2. The input for sequencing was unstimulated CD4+ T cells sorted from spleen or lymph node cells, taken before intestinal transplant. The CDR3 sequence: CASSIGTSGARTPLAPSVF. The CDR3 region has the DNA TGTGCCAGCAGCATCGGGACTAGCGGGGCCCGCACTCCCCTGGCCCCCTCGGTCTTC.